This T cell receptor beta chain appears in the sequencing data of a study of technical replicates of blood from a handful of donors. Only in-frame clones appear in the TCRdb table, and some are missing; sequencing was by immunoSEQ multiplex PCR. Of some 71,000 clones listed, approximately 97% are singletons. The trim removed 0 bases at V and 0 bases at J, leaving 4 bases unmatched. Germline CDR1 and CDR2: SGHAT and FQNNGV. The CDR3 extends over 16 amino acids. Material: T cells isolated from PBMCs. The TCR comes from a human donor in good health. The V call is TRBV11-2, the J call TRBJ2-7, with TRBD1 matching over 8 bases. This CDR3 reads CASSLERGTGSYEQYF. As DNA, the CDR3 is TGTGCCAGCAGCTTAGAAAGGGGGACAGGCTCCTACGAGCAGTACTTC.